The source of this TCR beta chain is a study of blood T cell repertoires in COVID-19. Study summary: COVID-19 samples from acute and convalescent phases originated in the United States, Italy and Spain. PBMCs, B-cell-depleted T cells, or T cells provided the cDNA or gDNA that made up the material.

As handled by the study authors: It was from reference gene primer amplification that nucleated cell counts were estimated. Profiling relied on immunoSEQ multiplex PCR, and the TCRdb table lists in-frame clones only, not all of them. The DNA was the basis for D and trimming; V, J and clone size are from that table. The sample shows around 270,000 clones, about 83% of them seen only once. The CDR3 loop spans 13 amino acids. Germline V gene sequence: CDR1 MGHDK, CDR2 SYGVNS. J gave up 4 bases and V 9 bases, and 7 bases lay outside the gene matches. V is TRBV25-1 and J is TRBJ2-7; 9 nucleotides align to TRBD1. The sequencing input was peripheral blood. The TCR comes from a woman aged 40 to 49 who had recovered from COVID-19. CDR3 region: CASAGTGIYEQYF. DNA for the CDR3: TGTGCCAGTGCCGGGACAGGGATATACGAGCAGTACTTC.